The clone carrying this T cell receptor beta chain has only a few counts. Its antigen remains unidentified. This sample was included in a study of T cell clones after liver transplantation. Overall study context: As an antigen-independent comparator, third-party-reactive TCRbeta sequences came from pre-transplant mixed lymphocyte reactions. Timepoints were pre-transplant, pre-withdrawal, and after withdrawal was completed or failed. Regarding the study as a whole: Post-transplant, graft-donor-reactive CD4 TCRbeta sequences in blood dropped significantly in 5 of 8 subjects.

The method was immunoSEQ multiplex PCR; TCRdb's version includes in-frame clones alone and lacks a portion of them. The data show roughly 67,000 clones, 80% to 95% seen once. This material consisted of CD4+ T cells from blood, taken nearly 26 months after liver transplant. The TCR sequence derives from a human patient who received a liver transplant. The T cells may come from the graft donor.

CDR3: CASSLVELAGGGEQYF. The CDR3 DNA follows: TGTGCCAGCAGCTTGGTCGAACTAGCGGGAGGTGGCGAGCAGTACTTC. J is TRBJ2-7 and V is TRBV5-6; 12 positions agree with TRBD2. After removal of 0 bases from V and 6 bases from J, the junction contained 7 bases not matched to a gene. CDR1 SGHDT and CDR2 YYEEEE come from the germline V gene. CDR3 size: 16 residues.